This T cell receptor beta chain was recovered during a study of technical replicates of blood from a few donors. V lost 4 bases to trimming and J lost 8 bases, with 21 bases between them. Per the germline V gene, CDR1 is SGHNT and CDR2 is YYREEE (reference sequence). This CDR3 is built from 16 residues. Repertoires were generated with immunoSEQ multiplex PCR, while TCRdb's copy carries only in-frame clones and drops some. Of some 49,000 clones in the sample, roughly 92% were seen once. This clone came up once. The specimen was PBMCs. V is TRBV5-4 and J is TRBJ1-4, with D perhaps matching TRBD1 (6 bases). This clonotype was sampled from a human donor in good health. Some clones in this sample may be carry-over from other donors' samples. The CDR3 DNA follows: TGTGCCAGCAGCCAAAAAGCGCGGGGGCTTGGGGAAAAACTGTTTTTT. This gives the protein CASSQKARGLGEKLFF.